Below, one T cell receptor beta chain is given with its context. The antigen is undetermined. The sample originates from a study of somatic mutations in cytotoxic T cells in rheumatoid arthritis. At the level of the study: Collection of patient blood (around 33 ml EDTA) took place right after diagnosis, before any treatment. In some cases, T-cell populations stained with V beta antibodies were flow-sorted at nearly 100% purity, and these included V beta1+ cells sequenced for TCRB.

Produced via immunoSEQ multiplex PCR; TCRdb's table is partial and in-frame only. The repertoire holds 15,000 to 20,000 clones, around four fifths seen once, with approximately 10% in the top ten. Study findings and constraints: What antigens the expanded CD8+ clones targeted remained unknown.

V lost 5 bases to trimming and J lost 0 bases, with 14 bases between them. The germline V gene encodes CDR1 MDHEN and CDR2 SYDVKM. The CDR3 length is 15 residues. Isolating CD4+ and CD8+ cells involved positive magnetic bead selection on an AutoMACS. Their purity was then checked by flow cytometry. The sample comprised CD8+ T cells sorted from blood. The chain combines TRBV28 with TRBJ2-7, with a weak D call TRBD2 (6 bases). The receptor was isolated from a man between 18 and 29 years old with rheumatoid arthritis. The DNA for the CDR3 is TGTGCCAGCAGTCAGGGAGGTACGAGCTCCTACGAGCAGTACTTC. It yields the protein CASSQGGTSSYEQYF. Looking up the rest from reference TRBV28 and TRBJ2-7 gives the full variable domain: DVKVTQSSRYLVKRTGEKVFLECVQDMDHENMFWYRQDPGLGLRLIYFSYDVKMKEKGDIPEGYSVSREKKERFSLILESASTNQTSMYLCASSQGGTSSYEQYFGPGTRLTVT.